The 27 T cell receptor beta chains given below trace back to one sample, sequenced in a study of T cells after yellow fever vaccination (dated by TCRdb to about 2019). The method was 5' RACE. Instrument on record: Illumina HiSeq 2500. TCRdb itself trimmed the public reads at Q25 with fastp, ran MiXCR and retained productive beta chains. A single entry per CDR3 protein holds the most common genes and DNA from its merged rows. Recorded for this sample are under 600,000 distinct CDR3 sequences; 13% of them occurred a single time. Clones ranked in the top ten supply 11% to 15% of the sample. The treatment or condition label, read with the paper, signifies: live attenuated yellow fever vaccine strain. The sample here was PBMCs, taken on the day of the yellow fever booster vaccination. The receptors stem from a man in his thirties or forties who received the YFV17D yellow fever vaccine.

Ten or more counts support this clonotype. The J gene is TRBJ2-7, the V gene TRBV7-8; no reliable D call. V was shortened by 0 bases and J by 2 bases, with 5 bases between the two germline ends. The CDR3 totals 13 residues. CDR1 SGHVS and CDR2 FQNEAQ come from the germline V gene. For the CDR3, the DNA is TGTGCCAGCAGCTTAGCGTCTGCCTACGAGCAGTACTTC. It codes for CASSLASAYEQYF.

The chain recombines TRBV9 with TRBJ2-3; 10 nucleotides match TRBD2. Germline assignment: CDR1 SGDLS and CDR2 YYNGEE. CDR3 length: 17 amino acids. Trimming took 4 bases from V and 6 from J; bases not matched to a gene: 14. The CDR3 bases are TGTGCCAGCAGCCCTGAAGCGGGAGGGCTCGGAGGGGATACGCAGTATTTT. Its translation is CASSPEAGGLGGDTQYF.

The V call is TRBV30, the J call TRBJ2-2; the D is unclear. The CDR3 contains 13 residues. CDR1 and CDR2 from the germline V gene are GTSNPN and SVGIG (reference sequence). V was shortened by 8 bases and J by 4 bases, with 14 bases between the two germline ends. The CDR3 bases are TGTGCCGGCAAGTACTCCATCACCGGGGAGCTGTTTTTT. Encoded protein: CAGKYSITGELFF. The whole variable domain, filled in from reference TRBV30 and TRBJ2-2, reads SQTIHQWPATLVQPVGSPLSLECTVEGTSNPNLYWYRQAAGRGLQLLFYSVGIGQISSEVPQNLSASRPQDRQFILSSKKLLLSDSGFYLCAGKYSITGELFFGEGSRLTVL.

The CDR3 loop reads CASNLGNEQFF. As DNA, the CDR3 is TGTGCCAGCAATTTAGGTAATGAGCAGTTCTTC. The chain joins TRBV21-1 to TRBJ2-1. TRBV21-1 is flagged as a pseudogene. There are 11 residues in the CDR3.

CDR3 nucleotide sequence: TGTGCCAGCAGCTCGGGACTAGCAAGGGGAGAGCAGTACTTC. Encoded protein: CASSSGLARGEQYF. The rearrangement uses TRBV5-4 and TRBJ2-7; 9 bases are shared with TRBD2. Germline assignment: CDR1 SGHNT and CDR2 YYREEE (reference sequence). This CDR3 region has 14 residues. V lost 3 bases to trimming and J lost 7 bases; unmatched junction nucleotides: 8.

The chain links TRBV5-1 to TRBJ2-3; D might be TRBD1 or TRBD2, each matching 6 bases. Germline V gene lookup returns CDR1 SGHRS and CDR2 YFSETQ. This CDR3 is built from 16 residues. V shed 3 bases and J shed 4 bases, with 18 bases lying between them. CDR3: CASSSPPSGEADTQYF. DNA of the CDR3: TGCGCCAGCAGCTCGCCACCTTCAGGGGAGGCAGATACGCAGTATTTT.

For the CDR3, the DNA is TGCGCCAGCAGCACCTCTACACCCTCCTACGAGCAGTACTTC. Translation: CASSTSTPSYEQYF. This rearrangement joins TRBV5-1 to TRBJ2-7; no clear D gene. The CDR3 contains 14 residues. The germline V gene has CDR1 SGHRS and CDR2 YFSETQ. V shed 4 bases and J shed 0 bases, with 11 bases lying between them.

This clonotype was observed a few times. The rearrangement links TRBV7-9 to TRBJ2-7, with D uncertain. Germline V gene lookup returns CDR1 SEHNR and CDR2 FQNEAQ (reference sequence). This CDR3 is 13 amino acids long. V was shortened by 2 bases and J by 2 bases, with 7 bases between the two germline ends. CDR3 residues: CASSLTAAYEQYF. The CDR3, as DNA: TGTGCCAGCAGCTTAACAGCAGCCTACGAGCAGTACTTC.

This clonotype was observed at least ten times. The junction departs from germline at one end; a sequencing error may be responsible. The chain carries TRBV5-1 and TRBJ2-7; a possible D gene is TRBD1 (6 bases). CDR3 length: 13 residues. Germline lookup yields CDR1 SGHRS and CDR2 YFSETQ. The CDR3 spells CASSLGTNYEQYF. The DNA for the CDR3 is TGTGCCAGCAGCTTAGGGACAAACTACGAGCAGTACTTC.

A few counts support this clonotype. V and J are TRBV6-4 and TRBJ1-2; TRBD1 agrees at 9 bases. CDR1 is MRHNA and CDR2 is SNTAGT in the germline V gene. This CDR3 spans 14 amino acids. The J segment lost 3 bases and the V segment lost 5 bases, leaving 4 bases of the junction unmatched. CDR3 in DNA: TGTGCCAGCAGTCCCGGGACAGGGTACTATGGCTACACCTTC. Translation: CASSPGTGYYGYTF.

The chain couples TRBV5-1 to TRBJ2-1; the match to TRBD2 covers 8 bases. This CDR3 has 16 residues. Germline lookup yields CDR1 SGHRS and CDR2 YFSETQ. V gave up 5 bases and J gave up 2 bases; unmatched junction bases: 9. CDR3 sequence: CASRSGGTSAYNEQFF. The CDR3 DNA sequence: TGCGCCAGCAGATCTGGGGGGACTAGTGCCTACAATGAGCAGTTCTTC.

This clonotype came up many times. V and J are TRBV5-1 and TRBJ2-5, with 13 bases fitting TRBD2. Looked up from germline, CDR1 is SGHRS and CDR2 is YFSETQ. The V and J ends lost 3 bases and 3 bases, in that order; junction bases with no gene match: 11. The CDR3 loop spans 18 amino acids. The CDR3 nucleotides are TGCGCCAGCAGCTGGCGGACTAGCGGGAGCCCCGCGGAAGAGACCCAGTACTTC. Translated: CASSWRTSGSPAEETQYF. Using reference TRBV5-1 and TRBJ2-5 for the parts outside the CDR3, the full variable domain is KAGVTQTPRYLIKTRGQQVTLSCSPISGHRSVSWYQQTPGQGLQFLFEYFSETQRNKGNFPGRFSGRQFSNSRSEMNVSTLELGDSALYLCASSWRTSGSPAEETQYFGPGTRLLVL.

This clonotype showed up just a few times. V and J are TRBV28 and TRBJ1-3; D is undetermined. Germline assignment: CDR1 MDHEN and CDR2 SYDVKM. The ends were cut back, 3 bases at V and 0 bases at J, with 6 bases in the middle. There are 14 residues in the CDR3. CDR3 amino acids: CASSFTNSGNTIYF. CDR3 bases: TGTGCCAGCAGTTTCACCAACTCTGGAAACACCATATATTTT.

The V call is TRBV4-3, the J call TRBJ2-7, with TRBD2 matching over 7 bases. J lost 4 bases, V lost 1 base, and 7 bases had no gene match. Per the germline V gene, CDR1 is LGHNA and CDR2 is YSLEER. The CDR3 covers 15 residues. CDR3 sequence: CASSQVGGVPYEQYF. Written as DNA, the CDR3 is TGCGCCAGCAGCCAAGTGGGGGGGGTTCCGTACGAGCAGTACTTC.

V and J are TRBV7-9 and TRBJ2-3; a possible D gene is TRBD1 (7 bases). V shed 4 bases and J shed 2 bases, with 19 bases lying between them. Germline V gives CDR1 SEHNR, CDR2 FQNEAQ (reference sequence). This CDR3 has 17 amino acids. Written as DNA, the CDR3 is TGTGCCAGCAGCTCCCAGGGGGGCCTCTCCTACACAGATACGCAGTATTTT. Its translation is CASSSQGGLSYTDTQYF.

V usage is TRBV6-6 and J usage is TRBJ2-7, with D possibly being TRBD1 (6 bases). Germline V gene sequence: CDR1 MNHNY, CDR2 SVGAGI (reference sequence). V lost 5 bases to trimming and J lost 5 bases, with 13 bases between them. The length of the CDR3 is 13 residues. The CDR3 is CASSTGFWDEQYF. CDR3 nucleotide sequence: TGTGCCAGCAGTACAGGGTTTTGGGACGAGCAGTACTTC.

V is TRBV7-2 and J is TRBJ2-5; perhaps D is TRBD1 or TRBD2 (5 bases each). There are 14 residues in the CDR3. The germline gives CDR1 SGHTA, CDR2 FQGNSA. Trimming removed 5 bases from V and 0 bases from J, with 10 bases in between. The DNA for the CDR3 is TGTGCCAGCAGCACATCGGGGCACCAAGAGACCCAGTACTTC. This codes for CASSTSGHQETQYF. Together with reference TRBV7-2 and TRBJ2-5, the CDR3 gives the full variable domain: GAGVSQSPSNKVTEKGKDVELRCDPISGHTALYWYRQSLGQGLEFLIYFQGNSAPDKSGLPSDRFSAERTGGSVSTLTIQRTQQEDSAVYLCASSTSGHQETQYFGPGTRLLVL.

J is TRBJ2-7 and V is TRBV3-1, with TRBD1 matching 11 bases. CDR1 is LGHDT, CDR2 YNNKEL, per germline (reference sequence). J was trimmed by 4 bases and V by 1 base; bases with no gene match: 6. The CDR3 extends over 16 amino acids. This CDR3 reads CASSQGRGTGGYEQYF. CDR3 in DNA: TGTGCCAGCAGCCAAGGACGTGGGACAGGGGGATACGAGCAGTACTTC.

Worth noting for this clonotype: At one boundary the junction diverges from the germline segment, which might be a read error. This chain joins TRBV5-1 and TRBJ2-1; TRBD1 aligns across 12 bases. Germline assignment: CDR1 SGHRS and CDR2 YFSETQ. The CDR3 covers 19 residues. CDR3 DNA sequence: TGCACCAGCAGCTTAAGGGACAGGGGGCGAACTCGCTCCTACAATGAGCAGTTCTTC. Translated: CTSSLRDRGRTRSYNEQFF.

Here the CDR3 reads CASTPKRFRSGANVLTF. CDR3 DNA sequence: TGCGCCAGCACCCCGAAGAGGTTCCGCTCTGGGGCCAACGTCCTGACTTTC. The V gene is TRBV5-1, the J gene TRBJ2-6; D call uncertain. CDR1 SGHRS and CDR2 YFSETQ come from the germline V gene. This CDR3 contains 17 residues. Trimming took 6 bases from V and 0 from J, leaving 16 bases between them.

The genes are TRBV20-1 and TRBJ2-3; the match to TRBD2 covers 9 bases. The CDR3 runs 16 residues. Unmatched junction bases numbered 9, after V lost 3 bases and J lost 2 bases. Germline CDR1 and CDR2: DFQATT and SNEGSKA (reference sequence). CDR3 protein: CSASSQLAGTTDTQYF. As DNA, the CDR3 is TGCAGTGCTAGCTCTCAACTAGCGGGTACCACAGATACGCAGTATTTT.

The CDR3, as DNA: TGTGCCACCAGTGACAAGGGGCCCGGGCAGCCCCAGCATTTT. Amino acids: CATSDKGPGQPQHF. The chain carries TRBV24-1 and TRBJ1-5; D possibly corresponds to TRBD1 (5 bases). This CDR3 has 14 residues. Germline V gene data show CDR1 as KGHDR and CDR2 as SFDVKD. The V end was cut by 4 bases, the J end by 7 bases, with 13 bases between.

This chain joins TRBV28 and TRBJ2-5, with D possibly matching TRBD2 (6 bases). V was shortened by 2 bases and J by 4 bases, with 14 bases between the two germline ends. Looked up from germline, CDR1 is MDHEN and CDR2 is SYDVKM. The CDR3 contains 15 residues. The CDR3 coding sequence is TGTGCCAGCAGTTTAGGGCGCGTGGAGGGAGAGACCCAGTACTTC. Translated: CASSLGRVEGETQYF.

The gene calls are TRBV15 and TRBJ2-7; no reliable D call. The germline V gene encodes CDR1 LNHNV and CDR2 YYDKDF (reference sequence). The germline V and J ends were trimmed by 0 bases and 0 bases, with 6 bases remaining between them. The CDR3 covers 14 residues. CDR3 loop: CATSREWGSYEQYF. In nucleotides, the CDR3 is TGTGCCACCAGCAGAGAATGGGGCTCCTACGAGCAGTACTTC.

This clonotype showed up just a few times. The rearrangement uses TRBV6-2 or TRBV6-3 and TRBJ2-3; 12 bases agree with TRBD2. The germline gives CDR1 MNHEY, CDR2 SVGEGT. The CDR3 sequence is 17 residues long. The trim removed 6 bases at V and 6 bases at J, leaving 13 bases unmatched. CDR3 loop: CASSLQRLAGETDTQYF. Written as DNA, the CDR3 is TGTGCCAGCAGCCTTCAAAGACTAGCGGGAGAGACGGATACGCAGTATTTT.

The genes are TRBV9 and TRBJ2-2, with D possibly TRBD1 on 6 matching bases. The V end was cut by 6 bases, the J end by 0 bases, with 15 bases between. CDR3 length: 16 residues. CDR1 is SGDLS, CDR2 YYNGEE, per germline. CDR3 DNA: TGTGCCAGCACCATCGACGGACAGACGAACACCGGGGAGCTGTTTTTT. It yields the protein CASTIDGQTNTGELFF.

This clonotype came up a few times. V gene TRBV20-1 combines with J gene TRBJ2-1; possible D gene TRBD2, 5 bases. Germline V gene sequence: CDR1 DFQATT, CDR2 SNEGSKA (reference sequence). Trimming left V 0 bases short and J 7 bases short, with 16 bases between. The CDR3 contains 15 residues. The CDR3, as DNA: TGCAGTGCTAGAGATCTCAGCGGCCCTGGGAATGAGCAGTTCTTC. Translated, it gives CSARDLSGPGNEQFF.